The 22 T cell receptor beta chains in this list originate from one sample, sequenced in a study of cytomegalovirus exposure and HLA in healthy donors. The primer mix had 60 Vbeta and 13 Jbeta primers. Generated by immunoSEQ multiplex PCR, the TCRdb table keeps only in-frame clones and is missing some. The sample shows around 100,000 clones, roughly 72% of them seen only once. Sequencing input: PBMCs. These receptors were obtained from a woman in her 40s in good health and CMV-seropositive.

CDR3 DNA sequence: TGTGCCAGCAGCTCTGGACAGGGTTATAAGATGAACACTGAAGCTTTCTTT. Translated: CASSSGQGYKMNTEAFF. This chain joins TRBV11-2 and TRBJ1-1; 8 positions agree with TRBD1. The CDR3 length is 17 residues. With 4 bases clipped from V and 0 bases from J, the junction kept 10 bases outside the gene matches. Germline V lookup: CDR1 SGHAT, CDR2 FQNNGV.

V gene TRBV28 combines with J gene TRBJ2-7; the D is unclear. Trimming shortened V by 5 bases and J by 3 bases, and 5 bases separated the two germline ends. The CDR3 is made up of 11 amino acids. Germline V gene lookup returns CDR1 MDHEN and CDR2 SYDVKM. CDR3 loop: CASSQFYEQYF. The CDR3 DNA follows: TGTGCCAGCAGTCAGTTCTACGAGCAGTACTTC.

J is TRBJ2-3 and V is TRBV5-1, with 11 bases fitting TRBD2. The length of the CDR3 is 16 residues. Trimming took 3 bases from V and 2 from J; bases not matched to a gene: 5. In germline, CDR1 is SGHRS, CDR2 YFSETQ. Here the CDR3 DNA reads TGCGCCAGCAGCTATGTGACTAGCGGGGACACAGATACGCAGTATTTT. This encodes CASSYVTSGDTDTQYF.

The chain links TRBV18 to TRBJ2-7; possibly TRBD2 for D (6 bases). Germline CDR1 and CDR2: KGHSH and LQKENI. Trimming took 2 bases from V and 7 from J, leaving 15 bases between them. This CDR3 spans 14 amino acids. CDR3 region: CASSPMGPGGEQYF. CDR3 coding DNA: TGTGCCAGCTCACCAATGGGGCCTGGGGGGGAGCAGTACTTC.

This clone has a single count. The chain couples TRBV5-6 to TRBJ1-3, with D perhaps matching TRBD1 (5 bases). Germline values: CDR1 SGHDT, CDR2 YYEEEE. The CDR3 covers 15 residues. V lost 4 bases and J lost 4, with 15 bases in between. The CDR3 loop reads CASSLGGTKGNTIYF. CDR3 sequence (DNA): TGTGCCAGCAGCCTGGGGGGGACTAAAGGAAACACCATATATTTT. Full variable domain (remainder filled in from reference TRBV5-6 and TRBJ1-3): DAGVTQSPTHLIKTRGQQVTLRCSPKSGHDTVSWYQQALGQGPQFIFQYYEEEERQRGNFPDRFSGHQFPNYSSELNVNALLLGDSALYLCASSLGGTKGNTIYFGEGSWLTVV.

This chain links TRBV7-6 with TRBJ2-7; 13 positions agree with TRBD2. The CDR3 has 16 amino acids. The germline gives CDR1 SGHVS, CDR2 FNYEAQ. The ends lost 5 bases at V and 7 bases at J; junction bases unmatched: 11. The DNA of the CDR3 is TGTGCCAGCAGCCGCCGAGGACTAGCGGGAGCGGGGGAGCAGTACTTC. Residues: CASSRRGLAGAGEQYF.

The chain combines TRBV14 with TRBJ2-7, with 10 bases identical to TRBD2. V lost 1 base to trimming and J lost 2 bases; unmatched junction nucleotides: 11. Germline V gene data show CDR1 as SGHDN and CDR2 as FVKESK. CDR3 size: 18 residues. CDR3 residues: CASSQGGGSGTSAYEQYF. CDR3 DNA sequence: TGTGCCAGCAGCCAAGGAGGGGGGAGCGGGACTAGCGCCTACGAGCAGTACTTC.

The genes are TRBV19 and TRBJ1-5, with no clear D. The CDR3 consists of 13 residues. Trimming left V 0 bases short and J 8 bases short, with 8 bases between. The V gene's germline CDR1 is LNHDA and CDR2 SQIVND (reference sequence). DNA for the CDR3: TGTGCCAGTAGTATAGATCTACGCGAGCCCCAGCATTTT. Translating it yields CASSIDLREPQHF.

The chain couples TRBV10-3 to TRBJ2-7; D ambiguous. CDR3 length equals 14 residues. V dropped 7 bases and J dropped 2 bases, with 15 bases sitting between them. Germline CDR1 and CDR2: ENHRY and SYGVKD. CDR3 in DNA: TGTGCCATCAAGTGGCGAGGCGATGCCTACGAGCAGTACTTC. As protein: CAIKWRGDAYEQYF.

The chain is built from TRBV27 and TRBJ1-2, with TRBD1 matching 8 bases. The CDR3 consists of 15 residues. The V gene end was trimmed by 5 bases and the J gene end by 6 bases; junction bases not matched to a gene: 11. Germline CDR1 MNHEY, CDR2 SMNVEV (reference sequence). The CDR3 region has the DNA TGTGCCAGCAGTGAAGGATCGTCAGGGGGCCATGGCTACACCTTC. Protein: CASSEGSSGGHGYTF.

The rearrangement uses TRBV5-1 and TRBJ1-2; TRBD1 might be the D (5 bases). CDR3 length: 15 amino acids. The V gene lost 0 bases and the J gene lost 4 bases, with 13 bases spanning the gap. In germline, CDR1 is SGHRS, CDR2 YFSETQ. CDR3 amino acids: CASSLVPGDPYGYTF. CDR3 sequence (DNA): TGCGCCAGCAGCTTGGTCCCGGGGGACCCCTATGGCTACACCTTC.

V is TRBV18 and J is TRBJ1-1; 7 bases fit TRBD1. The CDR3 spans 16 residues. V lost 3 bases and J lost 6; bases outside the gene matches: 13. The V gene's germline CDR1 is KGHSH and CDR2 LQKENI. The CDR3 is CASSPGGTVMPPEAFF. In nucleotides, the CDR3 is TGTGCCAGCTCACCGGGCGGGACAGTTATGCCTCCTGAAGCTTTCTTT.

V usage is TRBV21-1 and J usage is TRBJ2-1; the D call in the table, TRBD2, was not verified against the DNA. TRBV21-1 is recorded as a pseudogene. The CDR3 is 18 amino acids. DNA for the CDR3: TGTGCCAGCAGCAAATTCGGTACTAGCGGGAGGCTCATCCGTGAGCAGTTCTTC. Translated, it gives CASSKFGTSGRLIREQFF.

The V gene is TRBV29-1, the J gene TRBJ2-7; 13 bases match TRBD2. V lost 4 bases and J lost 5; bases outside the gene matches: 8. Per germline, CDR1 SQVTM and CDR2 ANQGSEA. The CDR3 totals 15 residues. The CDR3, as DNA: TGCAGCGTTGGGACTAGCGGGAGCGAATTCAACGAGCAGTACTTC. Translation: CSVGTSGSEFNEQYF.

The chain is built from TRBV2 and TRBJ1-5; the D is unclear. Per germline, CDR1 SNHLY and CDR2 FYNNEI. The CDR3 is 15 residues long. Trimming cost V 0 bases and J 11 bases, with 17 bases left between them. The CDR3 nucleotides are TGTGCCAGCAGTGAAGCGCTTCCGCCGAGGGTGGCCCAGCATTTT. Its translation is CASSEALPPRVAQHF.

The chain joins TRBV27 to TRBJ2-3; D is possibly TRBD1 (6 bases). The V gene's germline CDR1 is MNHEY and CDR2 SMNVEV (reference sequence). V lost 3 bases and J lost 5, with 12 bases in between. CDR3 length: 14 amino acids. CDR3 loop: CASSFVAGVDTQYF. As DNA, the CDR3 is TGTGCCAGCAGTTTTGTTGCAGGGGTAGATACGCAGTATTTT.

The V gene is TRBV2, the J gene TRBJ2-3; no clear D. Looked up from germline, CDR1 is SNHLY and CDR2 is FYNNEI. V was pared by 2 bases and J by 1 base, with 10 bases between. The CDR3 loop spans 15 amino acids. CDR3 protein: CASSEWAWGTDTQYF. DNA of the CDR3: TGTGCCAGCAGTGAATGGGCTTGGGGCACAGATACGCAGTATTTT. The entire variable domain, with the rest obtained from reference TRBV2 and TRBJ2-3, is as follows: EPEVTQTPSHQVTQMGQEVILRCVPISNHLYFYWYRQILGQKVEFLVSFYNNEISEKSEIFDDQFSVERPDGSNFTLKIRSTKLEDSAMYFCASSEWAWGTDTQYFGPGTRLTVL.

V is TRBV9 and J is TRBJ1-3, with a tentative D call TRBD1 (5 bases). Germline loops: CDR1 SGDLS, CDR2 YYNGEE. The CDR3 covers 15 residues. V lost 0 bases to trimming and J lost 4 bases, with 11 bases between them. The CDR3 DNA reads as TGTGCCAGCAGCGTAGGAGACAGTCTCGGAAACACCATATATTTT. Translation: CASSVGDSLGNTIYF.

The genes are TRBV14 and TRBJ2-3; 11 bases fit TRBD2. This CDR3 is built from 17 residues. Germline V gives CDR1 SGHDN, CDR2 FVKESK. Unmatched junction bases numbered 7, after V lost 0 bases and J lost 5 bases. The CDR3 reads CASSQDPGLAGGDTQYF. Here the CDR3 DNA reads TGTGCCAGCAGCCAAGACCCAGGACTAGCGGGTGGAGATACGCAGTATTTT.

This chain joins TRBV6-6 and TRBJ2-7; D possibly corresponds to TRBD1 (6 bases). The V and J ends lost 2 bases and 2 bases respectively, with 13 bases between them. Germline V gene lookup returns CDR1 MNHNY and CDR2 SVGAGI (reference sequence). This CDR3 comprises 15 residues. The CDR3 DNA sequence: TGTGCCAGCAGTTACCCCTTCACAGGGACCTACGAGCAGTACTTC. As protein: CASSYPFTGTYEQYF.

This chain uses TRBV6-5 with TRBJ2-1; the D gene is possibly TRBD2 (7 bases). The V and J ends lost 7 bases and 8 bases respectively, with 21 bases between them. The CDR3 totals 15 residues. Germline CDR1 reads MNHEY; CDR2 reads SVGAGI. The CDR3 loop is CASTLGAGDVDEQFF. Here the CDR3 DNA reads TGTGCCAGCACCCTGGGGGCGGGAGACGTCGATGAGCAGTTCTTC.

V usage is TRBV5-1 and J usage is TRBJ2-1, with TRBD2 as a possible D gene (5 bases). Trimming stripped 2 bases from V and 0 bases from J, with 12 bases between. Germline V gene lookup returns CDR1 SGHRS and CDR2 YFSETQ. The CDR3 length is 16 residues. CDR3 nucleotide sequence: TGCGCCAGCAGCTTCGACGGGGATTTCTCCTACAATGAGCAGTTCTTC. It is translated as CASSFDGDFSYNEQFF.